This T cell receptor beta chain was identified during a study of T cell responses to AZD1222 COVID-19 vaccine. Overall study results and limits: Researchers took repertoire samples only after the peak T cell response had come. The donor group comprised mostly white British people and more females; the analysis possibly underestimated clonal diversity.

On this clone: No antigen is known for it.

V was pared by 3 bases and J by 4 bases, with 8 bases of the junction left unmatched. The germline gives CDR1 MNHEY, CDR2 SMNVEV (reference sequence). The CDR3 totals 17 residues. This table comes from immunoSEQ multiplex PCR, and its TCRdb copy is limited to in-frame clones, with some not included. The table records about 110,000 clones, about 91% of them present only once. The rearrangement links TRBV27 to TRBJ2-2, with TRBD1 matching 10 bases. This TCR was recovered from an adult in good health. The sequenced sample was peripheral blood, obtained on day 0 of AZD1222 vaccination. The CDR3 bases are TGTGCCAGCAGTTTCCCGGGACAGGGGACAACCACCGGGGAGCTGTTTTTT. Its protein is CASSFPGQGTTTGELFF.